Listed below are T cell receptor beta chains from one sample, sequenced in a study of beta chain features in type 1 diabetes. The method was immunoSEQ multiplex PCR; TCRdb's version includes in-frame clones alone and lacks a portion of them. This sample has some 400,000 clones, with over 12% found just once. Input material: naive CD4+ T cells from blood. The receptors here all came from a woman aged 18 to 35 in good health. Both conserved end residues are part of each CDR3. A D gene is named only where the DNA matches it firmly. Not every row has a clone size; where given, it reads once, few, many or a size class.

d_call: TRBD2
j_call: TRBJ2-7
cdr3_length: 16
v_call: TRBV7-2
clone_size: NA
cdr3_aa: CASSPQGLAQSYEQYF
cdr3_nt: TGTGCCAGCAGCCCCCAGGGACTAGCGCAATCCTACGAGCAGTACTTC

d_call: NA
j_call: TRBJ1-1
cdr3_length: 17
v_call: TRBV4-3
clone_size: NA
cdr3_aa: CASSQEGRLLRGTEAFF
cdr3_nt: TGCGCCAGCAGCCAAGAGGGAAGGTTACTCCGGGGGACTGAAGCTTTCTTT

d_call: NA
j_call: TRBJ2-3
cdr3_length: 15
v_call: TRBV28
clone_size: few
cdr3_aa: CASSPPGSLTDTQYF
cdr3_nt: TGTGCCAGCAGCCCCCCAGGGTCCCTCACAGATACGCAGTATTTT

d_call: NA
j_call: TRBJ1-4
cdr3_length: 15
v_call: TRBV30
clone_size: NA
cdr3_aa: CAWSLQGEANEKLFF
cdr3_nt: TGTGCCTGGAGTCTACAGGGAGAGGCAAATGAAAAACTGTTTTTT

d_call: TRBD1
j_call: TRBJ1-2
cdr3_length: 16
v_call: TRBV14
clone_size: few
cdr3_aa: CASSTQRDRGLYGYTF
cdr3_nt: TGTGCCAGCAGCACCCAGAGAGACAGGGGACTCTATGGCTACACCTTC

d_call: NA
j_call: TRBJ1-1
cdr3_length: 13
v_call: TRBV2
clone_size: NA
cdr3_aa: CASSEEGRTEAFF
cdr3_nt: TGTGCCAGCAGTGAGGAGGGGAGGACTGAAGCTTTCTTT

d_call: TRBD1
j_call: TRBJ1-2
cdr3_length: 15
v_call: TRBV29-1
clone_size: few
cdr3_aa: CSVRQGRWVAYGYTF
cdr3_nt: TGCAGCGTTCGACAGGGTCGGTGGGTGGCATATGGCTACACCTTC

d_call: NA
j_call: TRBJ1-5
cdr3_length: 14
v_call: TRBV6-1
clone_size: few
cdr3_aa: CASSEVGVYQPQHF
cdr3_nt: TGTGCCAGCAGTGAAGTCGGGGTCTATCAGCCCCAGCATTTT

d_call: TRBD1
j_call: TRBJ2-5
cdr3_length: 14
v_call: TRBV9
clone_size: NA
cdr3_aa: CASSVEGQGGTQYF
cdr3_nt: TGTGCCAGCAGCGTGGAGGGACAGGGTGGGACCCAGTACTTC

d_call: TRBD2
j_call: TRBJ2-7
cdr3_length: 15
v_call: TRBV10-2
clone_size: few
cdr3_aa: CASSPGLAESYEQYF
cdr3_nt: TGCGCCAGCAGTCCGGGACTAGCGGAATCCTACGAGCAGTACTTC

d_call: NA
j_call: TRBJ2-5
cdr3_length: 11
v_call: TRBV27
clone_size: few
cdr3_aa: CASSFRETQYF
cdr3_nt: TGTGCCAGCAGTTTTAGAGAGACCCAGTACTTC

d_call: NA
j_call: TRBJ1-2
cdr3_length: 12
v_call: TRBV30
clone_size: NA
cdr3_aa: CAHTTGNYGYTF
cdr3_nt: TGTGCCCACACTACAGGGAACTATGGCTACACCTTC

d_call: NA
j_call: TRBJ2-3
cdr3_length: 14
v_call: TRBV5-6
clone_size: NA
cdr3_aa: CASSFGQGTDTQYF
cdr3_nt: TGTGCCAGCAGCTTTGGGCAAGGCACAGATACGCAGTATTTT

d_call: TRBD2
j_call: TRBJ2-7
cdr3_length: 14
v_call: TRBV27
clone_size: NA
cdr3_aa: CASSDQAGPYEQYF
cdr3_nt: TGTGCCAGCAGCGACCAAGCGGGACCCTACGAGCAGTACTTC

d_call: NA
j_call: TRBJ2-1
cdr3_length: 14
v_call: TRBV15
clone_size: NA
cdr3_aa: CATSRDVRVSEQFF
cdr3_nt: TGTGCCACCAGCAGAGATGTGCGGGTGAGCGAGCAGTTCTTC

d_call: TRBD1
j_call: TRBJ2-7
cdr3_length: 15
v_call: TRBV15
clone_size: few
cdr3_aa: CATSISGGRLYEQYF
cdr3_nt: TGTGCCACCAGCATATCAGGGGGCCGACTTTACGAGCAGTACTTC

d_call: TRBD1
j_call: TRBJ2-7
cdr3_length: 14
v_call: TRBV9
clone_size: few
cdr3_aa: CASAPQGASEEQYF
cdr3_nt: TGTGCCAGCGCCCCGCAGGGGGCTAGCGAGGAGCAGTACTTC

d_call: TRBD2
j_call: TRBJ2-7
cdr3_length: 15
v_call: TRBV29-1
clone_size: NA
cdr3_aa: CSGRLGTSGSYEQYF
cdr3_nt: TGCAGCGGACGGTTGGGGACTAGCGGATCCTACGAGCAGTACTTC

d_call: TRBD1
j_call: TRBJ1-2
cdr3_length: 12
v_call: TRBV29-1
clone_size: few
cdr3_aa: CSMTGGAWGYTF
cdr3_nt: TGCAGCATGACAGGGGGCGCCTGGGGCTACACCTTC

d_call: NA
j_call: TRBJ2-3
cdr3_length: 15
v_call: TRBV14
clone_size: NA
cdr3_aa: CASSQEYLQTDTQYF
cdr3_nt: TGTGCCAGCAGCCAAGAGTATCTCCAGACAGATACGCAGTATTTT

d_call: TRBD1
j_call: TRBJ2-7
cdr3_length: 14
v_call: TRBV30
clone_size: NA
cdr3_aa: CAWSRQGAFSEQYF
cdr3_nt: TGTGCCTGGAGCAGACAGGGGGCGTTTAGCGAGCAGTACTTC

d_call: NA
j_call: TRBJ2-2
cdr3_length: 15
v_call: TRBV15
clone_size: NA
cdr3_aa: CATSTRTANTGELFF
cdr3_nt: TGTGCCACCAGCACCCGAACAGCGAACACCGGGGAGCTGTTTTTT

d_call: TRBD2
j_call: TRBJ2-1
cdr3_length: 17
v_call: TRBV18
clone_size: few
cdr3_aa: CASSPFDSGSAHNEQFF
cdr3_nt: TGTGCCAGCTCACCATTTGACAGCGGGAGTGCCCACAATGAGCAGTTCTTC

d_call: TRBD2
j_call: TRBJ2-3
cdr3_length: 16
v_call: TRBV28
clone_size: NA
cdr3_aa: CASSPYSGSGSDTQYF
cdr3_nt: TGTGCCAGCAGTCCCTATAGCGGGTCTGGTTCAGATACGCAGTATTTT

d_call: TRBD1
j_call: TRBJ1-1
cdr3_length: 15
v_call: TRBV18
clone_size: NA
cdr3_aa: CASSPNRGVEAEAFF
cdr3_nt: TGTGCCAGCTCACCAAACAGGGGAGTGGAAGCTGAAGCTTTCTTT

d_call: TRBD2
j_call: TRBJ2-4
cdr3_length: 13
v_call: TRBV9
clone_size: few
cdr3_aa: CASSAGEGTLMYF
cdr3_nt: TGTGCCAGCAGCGCCGGGGAGGGCACGTTGATGTACTTC